This is a list of T cell receptor beta chains from one sample in a study of T cells in Graves' hyperthyroidism and ophthalmopathy. TCRdb re-called the multiplex PCR reads with MiXCR, one entry per CDR3 protein. The repertoire holds approximately 490,000 distinct CDR3 sequences, 22% seen once, with approximately 54% in the top ten. Sequencing was carried out using blood. The receptors here all came from a woman in her 70s with Graves' ophthalmopathy. Both conserved end residues are part of each CDR3. D genes are given only for firm matches. Some rows have no size entry. The others give once, few or many, or a class for an expanded clone.

TRBJ1-6	TRBV27	TRBD1	-	TGTGCCAGCAGTACAGGGGTGACTGCACTCAATTCACCCCTCCACTTT	CASSTGVTALNSPLHF
TRBJ1-1	TRBV19	-	-	TGTGCCAGTAGTATTATGGAGTGGACTGAAGCTTTCTTT	CASSIMEWTEAFF
TRBJ1-6	TRBV20-1	-	-	TGCAGTGCTACAACGGGACGGATAAATTCACCCCTCCACTTT	CSATTGRINSPLHF
TRBJ1-2	TRBV20-1	-	-	TGCAGTGCTAAGGGGACCCAGGCGGACTATGGCTACACCTTC	CSAKGTQADYGYTF
TRBJ2-3	TRBV20-1	-	-	TGCAGTGCTTACGACAGTGGCGGGACAGATACGCAGTATTTT	CSAYDSGGTDTQYF
TRBJ1-3	TRBV6-1	-	few	TGTGCCAGCACCCGGACAGCCAGGTCTGGAAACACCATATATTTT	CASTRTARSGNTIYF
TRBJ2-1	TRBV12-5	-	-	TGTGCTAGTGGTTTGTATAATGAGCAGTTCTTC	CASGLYNEQFF
TRBJ1-2	TRBV12-3/TRBV12-4	-	few	TGTGCCAGCAGCCTATTGGGAGGGATGAAGGGCTACACCTTC	CASSLLGGMKGYTF
TRBJ1-6	TRBV6-1	-	few	TGTGCCAGCAGTTTTTCAGGACAGCGTAATTCACCCCTCCACTTT	CASSFSGQRNSPLHF
TRBJ2-1	TRBV20-1	TRBD1	-	TGCAGTGCTAGAGTTTTACAGGGGGCATCCTACAATGAGCAGTTCTTC	CSARVLQGASYNEQFF
TRBJ1-5	TRBV6-5	-	few	TGTGCCAGCAGTTACATTCCCACGGCAGGGAGGTATCAGCCCCAGCATTTT	CASSYIPTAGRYQPQHF
TRBJ1-3	TRBV5-8	-	-	TGTGCCAGCAGACGACTGAACCGGGATCACTCTGGAAACACCATATATTTT	CASRRLNRDHSGNTIYF
TRBJ1-3	TRBV12-3/TRBV12-4	-	-	TGTGCCAGCAGTTTAGGGGGGGCCGGTGGAAACACCATATATTTT	CASSLGGAGGNTIYF
TRBJ1-1	TRBV6-1	-	many	TGTGCCAGCAGTGACCCGGCCTACAGTGAAGCTTTCTTT	CASSDPAYSEAFF
TRBJ2-7	TRBV28	-	once	TGTGCCAGCAGCCAAGAAAGTGTCTCCCACTACGAGCAGTACTTC	CASSQESVSHYEQYF
TRBJ1-1	TRBV7-9	-	few	TGTGCCAGCAGCTTAGCCGGGAAGGGAAAAACTGAAGCTTTCTTT	CASSLAGKGKTEAFF
TRBJ2-7	TRBV11-2	-	-	TGTGCCAGCAGTATTGGGACCAAGTCCTACGAGCAGTACTTC	CASSIGTKSYEQYF
TRBJ1-5	TRBV6-5	-	many	TGTGCCAGCAGTTACTCGGGGGGGGACAATCAGCCCCAGCATTTT	CASSYSGGDNQPQHF
TRBJ2-5	TRBV20-1	TRBD2	-	TGCAGTGCTAGGCTTCCCTTAGCGGGGGGTGAGACCCAGTACTTC	CSARLPLAGGETQYF
TRBJ1-1	TRBV6-5	TRBD1	few	TGTGCCAGCAGTTGGACAGGGGGCCTAGTTTTCTTT	CASSWTGGLVFF
TRBJ2-5	TRBV6-1	-	few	TGTGCCAGCAGTGAAGTTCTTGTCCAAGAGACCCAGTACTTC	CASSEVLVQETQYF
TRBJ2-2	TRBV7-2	-	-	TGTGCCAGCAGCTTCGCCGGGACTCCTATAGGAACCGGGGAGCTGTTTTTT	CASSFAGTPIGTGELFF
TRBJ2-1	TRBV20-1	TRBD1	few	TGCAGTGCTAGAGTAGCACAGGGGATTGGCAATGAGCAGTTCTTC	CSARVAQGIGNEQFF
TRBJ2-3	TRBV7-2	TRBD2	-	TGTGCCAGCAGCGAATTAGCGGGGGGGGGTACGCAGTATTTT	CASSELAGGGTQYF